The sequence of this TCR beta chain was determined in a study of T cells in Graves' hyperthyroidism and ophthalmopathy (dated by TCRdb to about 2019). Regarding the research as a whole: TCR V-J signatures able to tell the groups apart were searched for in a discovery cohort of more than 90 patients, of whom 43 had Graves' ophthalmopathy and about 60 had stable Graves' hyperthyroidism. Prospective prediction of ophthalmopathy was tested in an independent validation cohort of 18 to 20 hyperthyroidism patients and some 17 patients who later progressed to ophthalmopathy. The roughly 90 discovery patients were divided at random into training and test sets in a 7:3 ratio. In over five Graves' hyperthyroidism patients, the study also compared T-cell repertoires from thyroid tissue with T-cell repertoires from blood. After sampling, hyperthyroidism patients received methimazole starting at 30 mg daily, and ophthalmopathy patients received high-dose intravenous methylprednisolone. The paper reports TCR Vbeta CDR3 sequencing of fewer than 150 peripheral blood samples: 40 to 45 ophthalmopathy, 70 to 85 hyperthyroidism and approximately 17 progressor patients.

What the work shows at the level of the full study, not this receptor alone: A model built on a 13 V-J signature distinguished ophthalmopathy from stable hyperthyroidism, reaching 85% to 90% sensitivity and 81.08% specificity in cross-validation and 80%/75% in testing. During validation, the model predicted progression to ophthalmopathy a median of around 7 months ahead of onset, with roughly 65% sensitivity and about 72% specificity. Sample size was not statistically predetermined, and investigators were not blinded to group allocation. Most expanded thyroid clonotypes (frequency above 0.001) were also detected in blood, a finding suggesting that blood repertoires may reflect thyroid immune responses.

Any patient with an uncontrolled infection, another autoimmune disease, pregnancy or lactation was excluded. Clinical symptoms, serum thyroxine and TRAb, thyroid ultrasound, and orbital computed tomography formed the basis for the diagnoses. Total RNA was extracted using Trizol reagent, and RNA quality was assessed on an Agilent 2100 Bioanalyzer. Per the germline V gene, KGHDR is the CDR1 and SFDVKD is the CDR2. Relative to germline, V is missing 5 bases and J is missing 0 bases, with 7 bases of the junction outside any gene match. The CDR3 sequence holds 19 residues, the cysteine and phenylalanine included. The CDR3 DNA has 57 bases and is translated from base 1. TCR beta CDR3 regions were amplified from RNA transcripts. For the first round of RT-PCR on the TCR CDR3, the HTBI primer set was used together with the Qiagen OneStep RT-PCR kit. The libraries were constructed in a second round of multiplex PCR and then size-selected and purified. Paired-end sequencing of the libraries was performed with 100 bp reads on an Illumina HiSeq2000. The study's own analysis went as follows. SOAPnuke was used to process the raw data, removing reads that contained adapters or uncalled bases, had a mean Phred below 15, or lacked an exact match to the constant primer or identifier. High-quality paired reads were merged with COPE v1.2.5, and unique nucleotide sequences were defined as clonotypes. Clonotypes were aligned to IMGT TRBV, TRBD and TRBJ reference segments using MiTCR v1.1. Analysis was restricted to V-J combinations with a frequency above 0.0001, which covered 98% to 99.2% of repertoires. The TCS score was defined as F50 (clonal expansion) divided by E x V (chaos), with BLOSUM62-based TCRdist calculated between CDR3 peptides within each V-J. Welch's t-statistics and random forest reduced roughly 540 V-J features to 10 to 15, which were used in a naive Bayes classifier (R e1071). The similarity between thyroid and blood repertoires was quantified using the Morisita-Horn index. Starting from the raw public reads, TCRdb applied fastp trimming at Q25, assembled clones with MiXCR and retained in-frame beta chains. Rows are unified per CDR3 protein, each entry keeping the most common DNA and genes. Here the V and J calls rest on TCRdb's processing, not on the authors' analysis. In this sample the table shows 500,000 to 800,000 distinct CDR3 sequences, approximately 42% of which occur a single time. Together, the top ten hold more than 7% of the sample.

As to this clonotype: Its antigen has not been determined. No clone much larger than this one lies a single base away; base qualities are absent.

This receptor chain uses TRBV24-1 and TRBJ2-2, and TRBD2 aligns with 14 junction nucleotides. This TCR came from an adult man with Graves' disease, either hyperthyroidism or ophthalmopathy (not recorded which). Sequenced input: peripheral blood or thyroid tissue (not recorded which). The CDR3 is CATSAPGLAGESNTGELFF. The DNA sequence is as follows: TGTGCCACCAGTGCACCGGGACTAGCGGGGGAATCGAACACCGGGGAGCTGTTTTTT.